The text below deals with one T cell receptor (beta chain). Its antigen is not identified. A much larger clone sits a single nucleotide away, making a read error possible. This record comes from a study of T-cell memory formation after mild COVID-19. Study at large: Clusters were largely donor specific.

Study-wide results and caveats: Clones contracting day 15 to 85 were balanced CD4/CD8; later expanders leaned CD4+. For contracting clones, CD4+ ones sat mainly in CM and EM, CD8+ in EMRA.

After 5'RACE with constant-segment primers, TCR alpha and TCR beta cDNA libraries carrying sample barcodes and UMIs were obtained. TCRdb recomputed calls from the 5' RACE reads with MiXCR, one row per CDR3 protein. The repertoire holds about 440,000 distinct CDR3 sequences, with around 20% as singletons. V trimming: 6 bases; J trimming: 0 bases; junction bases outside the gene matches: 1. CDR1 is SNHLY, CDR2 FYNNEI, per germline. The CDR3 has 13 residues. The chain employs TRBV2 and TRBJ2-7; TRBD1 aligns across 8 bases. The origin of this receptor is an adult woman who had mild COVID-19 (a few samples of this study predate the infection). Cell type and time point are not known. Sequencing used PBMCs or a T cell subset sorted from them (not recorded which). CDR3 bases: TGTGCCAGCAGACAGGGGGTCTCCTACGAGCAGTACTTC. It codes for CASRQGVSYEQYF.